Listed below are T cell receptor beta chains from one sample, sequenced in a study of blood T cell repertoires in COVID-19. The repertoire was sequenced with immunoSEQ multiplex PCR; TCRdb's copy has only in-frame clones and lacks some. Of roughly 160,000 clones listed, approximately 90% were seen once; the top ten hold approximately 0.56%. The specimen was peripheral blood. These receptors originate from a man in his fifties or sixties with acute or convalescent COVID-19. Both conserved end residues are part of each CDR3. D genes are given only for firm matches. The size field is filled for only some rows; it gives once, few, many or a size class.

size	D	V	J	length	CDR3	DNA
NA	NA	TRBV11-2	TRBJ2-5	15	CASRLGRQYQETQYF	TGTGCCAGCAGGTTAGGGCGGCAGTACCAAGAGACCCAGTACTTC
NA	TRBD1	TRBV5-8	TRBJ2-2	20	CASIHLPMTGRFSNTGELFF	TGTGCCAGCATACACCTCCCCATGACAGGGCGGTTCTCGAACACCGGGGAGCTGTTTTTT
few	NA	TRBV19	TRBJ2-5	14	CASSFTGTRETQYF	TGTGCCAGTAGTTTTACAGGGACGCGGGAGACCCAGTACTTC
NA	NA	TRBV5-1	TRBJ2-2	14	CASSFGTNTGELFF	TGCGCCAGCAGCTTCGGGACTAACACCGGGGAGCTGTTTTTT
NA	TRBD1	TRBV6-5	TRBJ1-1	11	CASSRRDREIF	TGTGCCAGCAGTCGCCGGGACAGGGAGATCTTT
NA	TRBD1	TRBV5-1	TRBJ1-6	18	CASSLTPGQPLHNSPLHF	TGCGCCAGCAGCTTAACCCCGGGACAGCCCTTACATAATTCACCCCTCCACTTT
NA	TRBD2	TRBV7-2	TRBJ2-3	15	CASSLVGRGTDTQYF	TGTGCCAGCAGCTTAGTGGGGAGGGGAACAGATACGCAGTATTTT
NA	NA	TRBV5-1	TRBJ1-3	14	CASSPYSTGNTIYF	TGCGCCAGCAGCCCTTACAGCACTGGAAACACCATATATTTT
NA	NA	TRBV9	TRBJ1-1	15	CASSVGSEDAGLAFF	TGTGCCAGCAGCGTAGGGTCGGAAGACGCCGGGTTAGCTTTCTTT
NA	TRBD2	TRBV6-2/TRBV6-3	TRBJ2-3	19	CASSYQAGVAGGSTDTQYF	TGTGCCAGCAGTTACCAGGCTGGGGTAGCGGGGGGCAGCACAGATACGCAGTATTTT
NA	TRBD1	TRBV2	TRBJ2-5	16	CATQERGGKVGETQYF	TGTGCCACCCAAGAGCGAGGGGGCAAAGTCGGAGAGACCCAGTACTTC
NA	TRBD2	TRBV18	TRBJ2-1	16	CASSPGGSGGVSRQFF	TGTGCCAGCTCACCAGGGGGGAGCGGGGGTGTCTCCCGGCAGTTCTTC
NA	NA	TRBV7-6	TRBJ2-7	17	CASSLRRPLDNVDEQYF	TGTGCCAGCAGCTTACGCCGTCCTTTGGACAACGTAGATGAGCAGTACTTC
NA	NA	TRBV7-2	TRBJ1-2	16	CASSPGGAVPNYGYTF	TGTGCCAGCAGCCCCGGAGGGGCCGTTCCTAACTATGGCTACACCTTC
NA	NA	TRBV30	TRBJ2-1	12	CAWCGGGDEQFF	TGTGCCTGGTGCGGCGGGGGCGATGAGCAGTTCTTC
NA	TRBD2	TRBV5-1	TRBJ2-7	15	CASSLGPAGGSEQYF	TGCGCCAGCAGCTTGGGGCCGGCGGGGGGGAGTGAGCAGTACTTC
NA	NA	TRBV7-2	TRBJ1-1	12	CASSLGQGEAFF	TGTGCCAGCAGCTTAGGGCAGGGCGAAGCTTTCTTT
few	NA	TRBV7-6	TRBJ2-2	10	CASIHGELFF	TGTGCCAGCATCCACGGGGAGCTGTTTTTT
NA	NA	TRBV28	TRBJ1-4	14	CASSLIGRLEKLFF	TGTGCCAGCAGTTTAATCGGTCGGTTGGAAAAACTGTTTTTT
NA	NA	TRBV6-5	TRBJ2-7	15	CASSYSDSLSYEQYF	TGTGCCAGCAGTTACTCGGACAGCCTCTCCTACGAGCAGTACTTC
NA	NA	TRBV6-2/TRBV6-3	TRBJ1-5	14	CASSYLRFNQPQHF	TGTGCCAGCAGTTACTTACGGTTCAATCAGCCCCAGCATTTT
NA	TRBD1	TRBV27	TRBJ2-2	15	CASSLGGTGAGELFF	TGTGCCAGCAGTTTAGGTGGGACAGGGGCCGGGGAGCTGTTTTTT
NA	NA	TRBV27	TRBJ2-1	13	CASSLALLGEQFF	TGTGCCAGCAGTTTAGCCTTACTCGGTGAGCAGTTCTTC
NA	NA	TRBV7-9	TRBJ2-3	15	CASSRRETSTDTQYF	TGTGCCAGCAGTCGCAGGGAAACTAGCACAGATACGCAGTATTTT
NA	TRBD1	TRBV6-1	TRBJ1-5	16	CASSDWGQESNQPQHF	TGTGCCAGCAGTGACTGGGGACAGGAGAGCAATCAGCCCCAGCATTTT
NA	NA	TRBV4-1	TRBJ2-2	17	CASSQPPGLLNTGELFF	TGCGCCAGCAGCCAACCCCCGGGACTCCTAAACACCGGGGAGCTGTTTTTT
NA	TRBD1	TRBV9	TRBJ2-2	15	CASSVGGQHTGELFF	TGTGCCAGCAGCGTAGGGGGACAGCACACCGGGGAGCTGTTTTTT
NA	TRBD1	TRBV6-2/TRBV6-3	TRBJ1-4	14	CASSYGQGSRKLFF	TGTGCCAGCAGTTACGGACAGGGATCAAGGAAACTGTTTTTT
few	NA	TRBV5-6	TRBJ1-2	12	CASSPGFYGYTF	TGTGCCAGCAGCCCGGGATTCTATGGCTACACCTTC
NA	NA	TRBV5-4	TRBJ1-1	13	CASSLAVRETAFF	TGTGCCAGCAGCTTGGCGGTTCGGGAGACGGCTTTCTTT
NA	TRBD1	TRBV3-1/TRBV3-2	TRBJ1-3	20	CASSPTRDRGPLISGNTIYF	TGTGCCAGCAGCCCCACCAGGGACAGGGGGCCCCTTATCTCTGGAAACACCATATATTTT
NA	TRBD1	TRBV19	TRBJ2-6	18	CASSIRQGRSPGANVLTF	TGTGCCAGTAGTATCCGACAGGGCAGAAGTCCTGGGGCCAACGTCCTGACTTTC
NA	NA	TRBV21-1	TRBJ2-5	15	CASSNQGNGGETQYF	TGTGCCAGCAGCAACCAGGGTAATGGGGGGGAGACCCAGTACTTC
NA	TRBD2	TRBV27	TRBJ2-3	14	CASRGLASTDTQYF	TGTGCCAGCCGGGGACTAGCGAGCACAGATACGCAGTATTTT
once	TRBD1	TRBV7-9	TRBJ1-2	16	CASRTRQGTDNYGYTF	TGTGCCAGCAGGACAAGACAGGGAACCGATAACTATGGCTACACCTTC
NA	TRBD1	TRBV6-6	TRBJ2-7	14	CASSSAGGFYEQYF	TGTGCCAGCAGTTCGGCAGGGGGTTTCTACGAGCAGTACTTC
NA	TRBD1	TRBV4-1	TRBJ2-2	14	CASSPGQGTGELFF	TGCGCCAGCAGCCCTGGACAGGGAACCGGGGAGCTGTTTTTT
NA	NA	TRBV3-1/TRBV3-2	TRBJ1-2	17	CASSQVGGARGPYGYTF	TGTGCCAGCAGCCAAGTTGGGGGGGCGCGTGGTCCCTATGGCTACACCTTC
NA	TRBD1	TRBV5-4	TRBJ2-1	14	CASSRGQERNEQFF	TGTGCCAGCAGCCGAGGACAGGAAAGGAATGAGCAGTTCTTC
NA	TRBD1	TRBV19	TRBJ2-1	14	CASSSGTDNNEQFF	TGTGCCAGTAGCTCCGGGACAGACAACAATGAGCAGTTCTTC
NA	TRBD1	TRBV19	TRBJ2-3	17	CASSIPTGTGNTDTQYF	TGTGCCAGTAGTATACCAACCGGGACAGGGAACACAGATACGCAGTATTTT
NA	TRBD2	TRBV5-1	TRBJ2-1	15	CASTPLAGGPSEQFF	TGCGCCAGCACCCCACTAGCGGGAGGGCCTAGTGAGCAGTTCTTC